These 7 T cell receptor beta chains share one sample of origin, sequenced in a study of shared clonotypes between healthy human individuals. Using immunoSEQ multiplex PCR, the repertoire was profiled, and TCRdb retains in-frame clones only, with some absent. The repertoire holds around 1.5 million clones, with 98% as singletons. The sequencing input was naive CD4+ T cells sorted from blood. Subset of the sample: CD45RA+ positively selected. The receptors shown here come from a man in his thirties or forties in good health.

This clone has more than one count but fewer than ten. V and J are TRBV30 and TRBJ1-1; tentatively, D is TRBD1 (6 bases). Looked up from germline, CDR1 is GTSNPN and CDR2 is SVGIG (reference sequence). V lost 2 bases and J 4 bases, leaving 14 bases between the germline ends. The CDR3 has 14 residues. In nucleotides, the CDR3 is TGTGCCTGGAGTAGGGGGGTGACGTTCACTGAAGCTTTCTTT. It encodes CAWSRGVTFTEAFF.

The CDR3 DNA is TGTGCCAGCAGCTCTCGGACTAGCGGGAGTGAGCAGTTCTTC. Residues: CASSSRTSGSEQFF. This chain links TRBV14 with TRBJ2-1; TRBD2 matches at 13 bases. This CDR3 contains 14 residues. CDR1 SGHDN and CDR2 FVKESK come from the germline V gene. V lost 5 bases to trimming and J lost 9 bases; unmatched junction nucleotides: 4.

The chain links TRBV7-2 to TRBJ1-2; no firm D call. The CDR3 extends over 15 amino acids. Germline assignment: CDR1 SGHTA and CDR2 FQGNSA. Trimming left V 3 bases short and J 3 bases short, with 14 bases between. The CDR3 coding sequence is TGTGCCAGCAGCTTCCCAGGTCGCTTACACTATGGCTACACCTTC. This codes for CASSFPGRLHYGYTF. The full variable domain, completed using reference TRBV7-2 and TRBJ1-2, is GAGVSQSPSNKVTEKGKDVELRCDPISGHTALYWYRQSLGQGLEFLIYFQGNSAPDKSGLPSDRFSAERTGGSVSTLTIQRTQQEDSAVYLCASSFPGRLHYGYTFGSGTRLTVV.

The chain recombines TRBV5-6 with TRBJ2-5; unclear D gene. Germline V CDR1 and CDR2: SGHDT, YYEEEE. The V and J ends lost 0 bases and 4 bases respectively, with 10 bases between them. The CDR3 covers 14 residues. As DNA, the CDR3 is TGTGCCAGCAGCTTGGATCTCCGCGGAGAGACCCAGTACTTC. This codes for CASSLDLRGETQYF.

The chain uses TRBV18 and TRBJ1-2, with TRBD1 matching 8 bases. Per the germline V gene, CDR1 is KGHSH and CDR2 is LQKENI. CDR3 length: 15 amino acids. V lost 3 bases and J lost 7; bases outside the gene matches: 10. The CDR3 region is CASSPGQGANGGYTF. CDR3 nucleotides: TGTGCCAGCTCACCCGGGCAGGGGGCGAATGGTGGCTACACCTTC.

In DNA, the CDR3 is TGTGCCAGCAGCCCTGTAAGCGGGGGGACCGGTGGGGAGCTGTTTTTT. It yields the protein CASSPVSGGTGGELFF. The rearrangement uses TRBV11-3 and TRBJ2-2, with 9 bases aligning to TRBD2. This CDR3 is built from 16 residues. Germline values: CDR1 SGHNT, CDR2 YENEEA. V was pared by 5 bases and J by 8 bases, with 12 bases of the junction left unmatched.

The V and J genes are TRBV7-6 and TRBJ2-3; TRBD2 matches at 11 bases. This CDR3 region has 16 residues. With 4 bases clipped from V and 1 base from J, the junction kept 4 bases outside the gene matches. Germline CDR1 SGHVS, CDR2 FNYEAQ. As DNA, the CDR3 is TGTGCCAGCAGCTCCGCTAGCGGGGGGCGCACAGATACGCAGTATTTT. Its translation is CASSSASGGRTDTQYF.